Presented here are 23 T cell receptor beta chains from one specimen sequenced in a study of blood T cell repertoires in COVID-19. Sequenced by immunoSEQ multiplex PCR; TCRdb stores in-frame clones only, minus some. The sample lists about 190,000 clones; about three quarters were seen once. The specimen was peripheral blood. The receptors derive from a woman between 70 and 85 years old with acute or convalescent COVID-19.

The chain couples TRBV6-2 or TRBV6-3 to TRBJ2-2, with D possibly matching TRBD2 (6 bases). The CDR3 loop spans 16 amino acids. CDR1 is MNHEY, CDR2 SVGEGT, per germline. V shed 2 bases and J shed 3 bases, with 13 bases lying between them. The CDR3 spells CASSYSGLGDTGELFF. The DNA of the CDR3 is TGTGCCAGCAGTTACAGCGGGCTAGGGGACACCGGGGAGCTGTTTTTT.

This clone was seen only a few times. The CDR3 spells CASSSTGGGEKLFF. The CDR3 DNA reads TGTGCCAGCAGCTCGACAGGGGGCGGTGAAAAACTGTTTTTT. The chain is built from TRBV6-6 and TRBJ1-4, with TRBD1 matching over 10 bases. This CDR3 contains 14 residues. After removal of 6 bases from V and 7 bases from J, the junction contained 5 bases not matched to a gene. From germline, CDR1 is MNHNY and CDR2 SVGAGI (reference sequence).

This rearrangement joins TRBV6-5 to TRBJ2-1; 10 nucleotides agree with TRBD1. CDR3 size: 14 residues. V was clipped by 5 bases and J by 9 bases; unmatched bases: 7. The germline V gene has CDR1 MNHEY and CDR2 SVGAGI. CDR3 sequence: CASSPWTGGAEQFF. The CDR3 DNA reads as TGTGCCAGCAGTCCCTGGACAGGGGGAGCTGAGCAGTTCTTC.

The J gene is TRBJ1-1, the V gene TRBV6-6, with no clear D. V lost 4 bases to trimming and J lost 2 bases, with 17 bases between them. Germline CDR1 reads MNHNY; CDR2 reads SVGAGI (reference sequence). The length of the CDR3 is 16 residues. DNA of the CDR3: TGTGCCAGCAGTTCCCAGCCTGAATGGGCTAACACTGAAGCTTTCTTT. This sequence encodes CASSSQPEWANTEAFF.

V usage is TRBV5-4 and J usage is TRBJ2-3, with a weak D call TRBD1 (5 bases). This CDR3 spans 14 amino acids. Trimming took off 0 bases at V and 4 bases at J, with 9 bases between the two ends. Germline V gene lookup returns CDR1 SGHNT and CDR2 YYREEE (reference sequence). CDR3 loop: CASSLAGSADTQYF. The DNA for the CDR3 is TGTGCCAGCAGCTTGGCAGGGTCTGCAGATACGCAGTATTTT.

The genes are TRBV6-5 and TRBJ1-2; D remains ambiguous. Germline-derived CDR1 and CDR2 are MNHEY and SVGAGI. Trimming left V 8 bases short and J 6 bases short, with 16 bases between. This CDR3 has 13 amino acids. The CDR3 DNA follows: TGTGCCAGCCGGAGGGCTAATACGGATGGCTACACCTTC. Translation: CASRRANTDGYTF.

CDR3 in DNA: TGTGCCAGCAGTTTATCAGCGGGAGGGCCTACAGATACGCAGTATTTT. Amino acids: CASSLSAGGPTDTQYF. V usage is TRBV25-1 and J usage is TRBJ2-3, with 10 bases identical to TRBD2. CDR1 and CDR2 from the germline V gene are MGHDK and SYGVNS. This CDR3 region has 16 residues. V shed 5 bases, J shed 3 bases, and the junction held 8 bases outside the gene matches.

Here the CDR3 reads CAWTVTVGGRAEAFF. The CDR3 DNA sequence: TGTGCCTGGACTGTTACCGTCGGGGGGCGGGCTGAAGCTTTCTTT. This chain uses TRBV30 with TRBJ1-1; D is possibly TRBD1 (6 bases). The length of the CDR3 is 15 residues. Between the trimmed V and J ends, which lost 4 bases and 6 bases, there was a span of 21 bases. Looked up from germline, CDR1 is GTSNPN and CDR2 is SVGIG (reference sequence).

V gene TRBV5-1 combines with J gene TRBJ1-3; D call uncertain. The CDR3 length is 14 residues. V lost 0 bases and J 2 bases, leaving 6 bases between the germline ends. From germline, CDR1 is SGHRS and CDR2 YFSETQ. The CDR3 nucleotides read TGCGCCAGCAGCTTGGGAGAGGCTGGAAACACCATATATTTT. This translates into CASSLGEAGNTIYF.

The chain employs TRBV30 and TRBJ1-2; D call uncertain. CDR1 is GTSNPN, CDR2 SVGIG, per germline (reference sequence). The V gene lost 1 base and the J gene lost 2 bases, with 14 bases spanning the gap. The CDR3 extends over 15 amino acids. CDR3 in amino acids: CAWSDWRAGNYGYTF. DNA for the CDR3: TGTGCCTGGAGTGACTGGAGGGCCGGCAACTATGGCTACACCTTC. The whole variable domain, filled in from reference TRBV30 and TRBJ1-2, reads SQTIHQWPATLVQPVGSPLSLECTVEGTSNPNLYWYRQAAGRGLQLLFYSVGIGQISSEVPQNLSASRPQDRQFILSSKKLLLSDSGFYLCAWSDWRAGNYGYTFGSGTRLTVV.

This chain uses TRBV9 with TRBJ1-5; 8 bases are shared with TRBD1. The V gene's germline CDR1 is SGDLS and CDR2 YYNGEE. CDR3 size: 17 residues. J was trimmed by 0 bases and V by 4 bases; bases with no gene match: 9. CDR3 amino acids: CASSPGQGSYSNQPQHF. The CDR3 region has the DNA TGTGCCAGCAGCCCAGGACAGGGCTCGTATAGCAATCAGCCCCAGCATTTT.

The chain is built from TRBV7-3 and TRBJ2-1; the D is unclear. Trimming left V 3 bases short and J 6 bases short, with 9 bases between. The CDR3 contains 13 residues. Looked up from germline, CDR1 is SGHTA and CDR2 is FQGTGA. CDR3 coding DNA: TGTGCCAGCAGCTTGGGCTGGGCCAATGAGCAGTTCTTC. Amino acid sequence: CASSLGWANEQFF.

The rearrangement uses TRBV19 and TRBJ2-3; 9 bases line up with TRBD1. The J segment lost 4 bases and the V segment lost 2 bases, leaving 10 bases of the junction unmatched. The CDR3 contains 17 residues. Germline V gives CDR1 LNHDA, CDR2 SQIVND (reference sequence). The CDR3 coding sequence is TGTGCCAGTAGTATATTTTTTGGGACAGGGACCCCAGATACGCAGTATTTT. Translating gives CASSIFFGTGTPDTQYF.

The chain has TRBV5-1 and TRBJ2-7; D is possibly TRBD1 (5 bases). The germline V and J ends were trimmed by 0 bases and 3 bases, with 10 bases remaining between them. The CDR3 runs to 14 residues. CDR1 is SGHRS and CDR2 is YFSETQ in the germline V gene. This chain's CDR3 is CASSLAGQGYEQYF. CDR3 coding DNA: TGCGCCAGCAGCTTGGCCGGCCAGGGCTACGAGCAGTACTTC.

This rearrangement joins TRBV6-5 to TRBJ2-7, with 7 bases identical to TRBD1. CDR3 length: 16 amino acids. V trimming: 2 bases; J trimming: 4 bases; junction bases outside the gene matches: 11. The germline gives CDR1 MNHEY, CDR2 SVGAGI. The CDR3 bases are TGTGCCAGCAGTTACACCCCCCCGGCCAGGGGGTACGAGCAGTACTTC. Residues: CASSYTPPARGYEQYF.

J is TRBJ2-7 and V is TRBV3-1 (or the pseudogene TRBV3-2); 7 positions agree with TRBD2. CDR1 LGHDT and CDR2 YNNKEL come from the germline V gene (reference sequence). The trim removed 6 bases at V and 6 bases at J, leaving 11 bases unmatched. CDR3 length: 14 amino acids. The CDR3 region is CASSLGLVSSEQYF. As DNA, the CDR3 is TGTGCCAGCAGTCTAGGACTAGTATCTAGCGAGCAGTACTTC.

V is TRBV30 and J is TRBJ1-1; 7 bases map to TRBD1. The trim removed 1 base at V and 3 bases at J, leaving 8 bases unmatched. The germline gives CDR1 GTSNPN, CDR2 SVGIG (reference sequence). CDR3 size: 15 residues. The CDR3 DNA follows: TGTGCCTGGAGTGCGACAGGGAATGGAGACACTGAAGCTTTCTTT. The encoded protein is CAWSATGNGDTEAFF.

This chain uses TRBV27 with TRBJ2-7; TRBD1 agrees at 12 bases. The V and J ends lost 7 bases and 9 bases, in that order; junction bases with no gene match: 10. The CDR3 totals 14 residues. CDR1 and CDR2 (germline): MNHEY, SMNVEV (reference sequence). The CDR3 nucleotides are TGTGCCAGCAAGTTAGGGACAGGGGGCGCGAGGCAGTACTTC. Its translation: CASKLGTGGARQYF.

The CDR3 protein is CASSLVGGRVPGNTIYF. The CDR3 DNA sequence: TGTGCCAGCAGCCTGGTAGGGGGGAGGGTGCCTGGAAACACCATATATTTT. The chain couples TRBV4-2 to TRBJ1-3, with D maybe TRBD1 (6 bases). This CDR3 has 17 amino acids. Per the germline V gene, CDR1 is LGHNA and CDR2 is YNFKEQ. V gave up 4 bases and J gave up 2 bases, with 18 bases separating them.

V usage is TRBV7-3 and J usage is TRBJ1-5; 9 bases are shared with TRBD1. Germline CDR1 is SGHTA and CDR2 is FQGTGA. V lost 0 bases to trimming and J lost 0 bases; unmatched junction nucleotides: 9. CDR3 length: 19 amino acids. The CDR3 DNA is TGTGCCAGCAGCTTAACCCCTGACAGGGGGGACGTTAGCAATCAGCCCCAGCATTTT. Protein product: CASSLTPDRGDVSNQPQHF.

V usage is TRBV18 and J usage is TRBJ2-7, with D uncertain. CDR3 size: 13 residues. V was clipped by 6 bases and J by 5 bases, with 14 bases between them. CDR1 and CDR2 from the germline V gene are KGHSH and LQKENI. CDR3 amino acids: CASSFYIGDEQYF. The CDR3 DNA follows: TGTGCCAGCTCCTTTTATATAGGAGACGAGCAGTACTTC.

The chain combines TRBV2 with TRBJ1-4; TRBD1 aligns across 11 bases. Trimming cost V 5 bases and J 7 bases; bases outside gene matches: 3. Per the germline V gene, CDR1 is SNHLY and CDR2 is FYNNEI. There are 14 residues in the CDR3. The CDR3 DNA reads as TGTGCCAGCAGTCCGGGGACAGGGGGTGAAAAACTGTTTTTT. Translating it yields CASSPGTGGEKLFF.

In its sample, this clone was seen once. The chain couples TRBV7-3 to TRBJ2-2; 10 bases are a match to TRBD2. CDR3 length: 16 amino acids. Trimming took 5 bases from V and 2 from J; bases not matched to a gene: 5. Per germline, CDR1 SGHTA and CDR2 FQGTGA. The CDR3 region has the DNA TGTGCCAGCAGCGCCACTAGCGGGACAAACACCGGGGAGCTGTTTTTT. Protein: CASSATSGTNTGELFF.